A single TCR beta chain is shown here with its context. Its specificity is not known. These data originate in a study of CD8 T cells in Susac syndrome. Sequencing of TCR beta was performed on blood CD8+ T cells and on blood CD4+ T cells. Negative isolation yielded CD4+ and CD8+ T cells, and FACS enriched TEMRA cells. The CDR3 loop spans 12 amino acids. Trimming pared 4 bases from V and 1 base from J, leaving 7 bases between. Per the germline V gene, CDR1 is SQVTM and CDR2 is ANQGSEA. Study-wide findings and caveats: The number of individuals included in the study's TCR sequencing and HLA analysis was acknowledged as relatively small.

A quantity of about 0.5 to 1 ug RNA underwent reverse transcription using random hexamers. It was immunoSEQ multiplex PCR that amplified TCR beta CDR3 across 54 Vbeta and 13 Jbeta. TCRdb re-called the immunoSEQ multiplex PCR reads through MiXCR, storing one row per CDR3 protein. The sample has fewer than 250,000 distinct CDR3 sequences, more than 85% seen once; the top ten hold about 0.15%. This clonotype originated in a human donor with multiple sclerosis. The chain is built from TRBV29-1 and TRBJ1-1; D possibly corresponds to TRBD1 (5 bases). Sequences were obtained from CD8+ T cells from PBMCs. The CDR3 spells CSVGQGNTEAFF. Here the CDR3 DNA reads TGCAGCGTTGGGCAGGGGAACACTGAAGCTTTCTTT.